Here is one TCR beta chain with its context. Its target is unknown. The data belong to a study of cytotoxic CD8 clonotypes in ibrutinib-treated CLL. Study in general: Investigators collected response samples after a median approximately twelve months of treatment, range 6 to 36. Overall study results and limits: Ibrutinib response saw clonality rise, and progression saw it return toward baseline.

The targeted sequencing depth was 1 in 200,000 to 1 in 1 million T cells. Profiling relied on immunoSEQ multiplex PCR, and the TCRdb table lists in-frame clones only, not all of them. The sample gives fewer than 40,000 clones, approximately 67% of which show up once; approximately 7.6% is in the top ten. The ends lost 4 bases at V and 8 bases at J; junction bases unmatched: 9. The CDR3 spans 14 residues. The germline V gene has CDR1 SGHNT and CDR2 YYREEE (reference sequence). Cryopreserved PBMCs were the source of around 2 micrograms of genomic DNA, which went to TCR beta libraries. This TCR came from a human donor with chronic lymphocytic leukemia. The gene calls are TRBV5-4 and TRBJ1-2; 9 nucleotides line up with TRBD1. Sequencing was performed on PBMCs, taken at disease progression, from a patient treated with ibrutinib. The CDR3 protein is CASSQPQGARGYTF. In DNA form, the CDR3 reads TGTGCCAGCAGCCAGCCACAGGGGGCAAGGGGCTACACCTTC.